These 25 T cell receptor beta chains were all obtained from the same sample, sequenced in a study of blood T cell repertoires in COVID-19. TCRdb's table, derived via immunoSEQ multiplex PCR, lists solely in-frame clones and lacks some. The sample holds 68,000 or so clones; around 83% are singletons and the top ten take around 4%. The material sequenced was peripheral blood. These TCRs come from a man aged 50 to 59 with acute or convalescent COVID-19.

CDR3: CASNPMGTRDRAYQETQYF. In DNA, the CDR3 is TGTGCCAGCAACCCGATGGGAACCCGGGACAGGGCGTACCAAGAGACCCAGTACTTC. V and J are TRBV7-9 and TRBJ2-5, with TRBD1 matching 9 bases. The V gene's germline CDR1 is SEHNR and CDR2 FQNEAQ (reference sequence). This CDR3 contains 19 residues. The V gene end was trimmed by 7 bases and the J gene end by 0 bases; junction bases not matched to a gene: 18.

The rearrangement joins TRBV28 to TRBJ2-6; D remains ambiguous. The CDR3 covers 15 residues. Germline lookup yields CDR1 MDHEN and CDR2 SYDVKM. V lost 2 bases and J 3 bases, leaving 8 bases between the germline ends. The CDR3 loop reads CASSLGPVGANVLTF. In DNA form, the CDR3 reads TGTGCCAGCAGTTTAGGGCCGGTTGGGGCCAACGTCCTGACTTTC.

This clone has just a few counts. The V and J genes are TRBV7-9 and TRBJ2-1, with 11 nucleotides matching TRBD2. Germline trimming cut 0 bases from V and 10 bases from J; bases unmatched to any gene: 11. The V gene's germline CDR1 is SEHNR and CDR2 FQNEAQ (reference sequence). This CDR3 spans 17 amino acids. The CDR3 DNA is TGTGCCAGCAGCTTAGCGCCTACTAGCGGGAGAGGTGGCGAGCAGTTCTTC. It translates to CASSLAPTSGRGGEQFF.

DNA of the CDR3: TGTGCCAGCAGCTGGCAGGGATTTAATTACAATGAGCAGTTCTTC. The encoded protein is CASSWQGFNYNEQFF. The J gene is TRBJ2-1, the V gene TRBV7-9, with D possibly TRBD1 on 5 matching bases. Germline-derived CDR1 and CDR2 are SEHNR and FQNEAQ (reference sequence). The V gene lost 4 bases and the J gene lost 4 bases, with 14 bases spanning the gap. The CDR3 spans 15 residues.

V and J are TRBV5-1 and TRBJ2-1; 8 bases are a match to TRBD2. CDR1 and CDR2 (germline): SGHRS, YFSETQ. The V gene end was trimmed by 4 bases and the J gene end by 3 bases; junction bases not matched to a gene: 6. CDR3 length equals 15 residues. CDR3 coding DNA: TGCGCCAGCAGCCCAACTAGCGGCAACTACAATGAGCAGTTCTTC. Translated: CASSPTSGNYNEQFF.

The gene calls are TRBV15 and TRBJ2-1; 14 bases align to TRBD2. Germline loops: CDR1 LNHNV, CDR2 YYDKDF (reference sequence). J was trimmed by 7 bases and V by 5 bases; bases with no gene match: 7. The CDR3 runs 16 residues. The CDR3 is CATSSEGLAGVNEQFF. CDR3 bases: TGTGCCACCAGCTCAGAGGGACTAGCGGGAGTAAATGAGCAGTTCTTC. Drawing the rest from reference TRBV15 and TRBJ2-1, the complete variable domain is DAMVIQNPRYQVTQFGKPVTLSCSQTLNHNVMYWYQQKSSQAPKLLFHYYDKDFNNEADTPDNFQSRRPNTSFCFLDIRSPGLGDTAMYLCATSSEGLAGVNEQFFGPGTRLTVL.

The chain recombines TRBV28 with TRBJ1-5; D not resolved. This CDR3 comprises 15 residues. Germline assignment: CDR1 MDHEN and CDR2 SYDVKM. With 6 bases removed from V and 3 bases from J, the gap between germline ends came to 15 bases. The CDR3 loop reads CASRLGSSNNQPQHF. The CDR3 nucleotides are TGTGCCAGCAGACTCGGGTCCAGCAACAATCAGCCCCAGCATTTT.

The V and J genes are TRBV7-9 and TRBJ1-1; TRBD1 matches 10 bases. Looked up from germline, CDR1 is SEHNR and CDR2 is FQNEAQ (reference sequence). The V and J ends lost 1 base and 4 bases, in that order; junction bases with no gene match: 6. CDR3 size: 16 residues. In DNA form, the CDR3 reads TGTGCCAGCAGCTTAGGGGACAGGGGAGGTGGCACTGAAGCTTTCTTT. This encodes CASSLGDRGGGTEAFF.

V and J are TRBV28 and TRBJ2-1; the D gene is possibly TRBD1 (6 bases). CDR3 length: 14 residues. Looked up from germline, CDR1 is MDHEN and CDR2 is SYDVKM. Between the trimmed V and J ends, which lost 4 bases and 12 bases, there was a span of 19 bases. CDR3 sequence reads: CASSSTIQGWSQFF. The CDR3, as DNA: TGTGCCAGCAGTTCGACCATACAGGGATGGTCGCAGTTCTTC.

This clone has only one observation. The chain is built from TRBV3-1 (or the pseudogene TRBV3-2) and TRBJ1-1; TRBD1 aligns across 7 bases. The CDR3 spans 15 residues. Per the germline V gene, CDR1 is LGHDT and CDR2 is YNNKEL (reference sequence). J gave up 4 bases and V 6 bases, and 11 bases lay outside the gene matches. For the CDR3, the DNA is TGTGCCAGCAGGGCCCGGGACAGTTTTCTCACTGAAGCTTTCTTT. This sequence encodes CASRARDSFLTEAFF.

The chain carries TRBV5-1 and TRBJ1-4; 8 bases are shared with TRBD1. The CDR3 contains 15 residues. Germline V gene data show CDR1 as SGHRS and CDR2 as YFSETQ. V lost 0 bases, J lost 7 bases, and 5 bases stayed unmatched. The CDR3 region is CASSLGTGRAEKLFF. CDR3 sequence (DNA): TGCGCCAGCAGCTTGGGGACAGGGCGGGCTGAAAAACTGTTTTTT. Full variable domain (outside the CDR3, taken from reference TRBV5-1 and TRBJ1-4): KAGVTQTPRYLIKTRGQQVTLSCSPISGHRSVSWYQQTPGQGLQFLFEYFSETQRNKGNFPGRFSGRQFSNSRSEMNVSTLELGDSALYLCASSLGTGRAEKLFFGSGTQLSVL.

This clone was detected only a few times. The chain combines TRBV28 with TRBJ2-1; D remains unclear. V lost 5 bases and J 4 bases, leaving 12 bases between the germline ends. Germline-derived CDR1 and CDR2 are MDHEN and SYDVKM. The length of the CDR3 is 14 residues. CDR3 DNA: TGTGCCAGCAGTAACCCTTTACTGTACAATGAGCAGTTCTTC. Translating gives CASSNPLLYNEQFF.

This clone is a singleton in its sample. The genes are TRBV30 and TRBJ2-7; D is perhaps TRBD2 (5 bases). Germline assignment: CDR1 GTSNPN and CDR2 SVGIG (reference sequence). This CDR3 is 15 amino acids long. V was clipped by 8 bases and J by 0 bases, with 20 bases between them. The CDR3 DNA reads as TGTGCCCCAGTCGAGGGCGCAGGTCCCTCCTACGAGCAGTACTTC. Its protein is CAPVEGAGPSYEQYF.

V is TRBV9 and J is TRBJ2-2, with 7 bases that match TRBD2. CDR1 and CDR2 (germline): SGDLS, YYNGEE. The CDR3 has 16 amino acids. V lost 0 bases to trimming and J lost 6 bases; unmatched junction nucleotides: 8. The CDR3 loop reads CASSVEAGWSPGELFF. CDR3 coding DNA: TGTGCCAGCAGCGTAGAAGCGGGGTGGTCTCCCGGGGAGCTGTTTTTT.

This chain joins TRBV6-5 and TRBJ1-4; TRBD1 agrees at 11 bases. The CDR3 sequence is 15 residues long. Looked up from germline, CDR1 is MNHEY and CDR2 is SVGAGI. Unmatched junction bases numbered 8, after V lost 6 bases and J lost 8 bases. The CDR3 is CASRAGQGAAEKLFF. CDR3 in DNA: TGTGCCAGCAGGGCCGGACAGGGGGCAGCCGAAAAACTGTTTTTT.

V usage is TRBV9 and J usage is TRBJ2-1, with a possible D match to TRBD2 (6 bases). This CDR3 is built from 14 residues. Trimming pared 0 bases from V and 9 bases from J, leaving 13 bases between. Per the germline V gene, CDR1 is SGDLS and CDR2 is YYNGEE. CDR3 amino acids: CASSVVGGAAEQFF. The CDR3 bases are TGTGCCAGCAGCGTAGTAGGAGGGGCGGCTGAGCAGTTCTTC. Using reference TRBV9 and TRBJ2-1 for the parts outside the CDR3, the full variable domain is DSGVTQTPKHLITATGQRVTLRCSPRSGDLSVYWYQQSLDQGLQFLIQYYNGEERAKGNILERFSAQQFPDLHSELNLSSLELGDSALYFCASSVVGGAAEQFFGPGTRLTVL.

The chain is built from TRBV28 and TRBJ1-1, with D tentatively TRBD1 (6 bases). The length of the CDR3 is 13 residues. V was pared by 5 bases and J by 4 bases, with 11 bases between. Looked up from germline, CDR1 is MDHEN and CDR2 is SYDVKM. The CDR3 sequence: CASSLTGFTEAFF. For the CDR3, the DNA is TGTGCCAGCAGTCTAACAGGGTTCACTGAAGCTTTCTTT.

The V and J genes are TRBV12-3 or TRBV12-4 and TRBJ1-2; D unclear. V lost 6 bases and J 6 bases, leaving 11 bases between the germline ends. The CDR3 covers 12 residues. The CDR3 nucleotides are TGTGCCAGCAGCCGGAGGCCCCATGGCTACACCTTC. Protein: CASSRRPHGYTF.

The chain carries TRBV19 and TRBJ1-1, with D hard to call. Germline CDR1 is LNHDA and CDR2 is SQIVND (reference sequence). Trimming took 5 bases from V and 1 from J, leaving 23 bases between them. The CDR3 is 18 residues long. The CDR3 region is CASSPSPHVGRTNTEAFF. The DNA for the CDR3 is TGTGCCAGTAGTCCGTCCCCACATGTTGGCCGTACGAACACTGAAGCTTTCTTT.

The V and J genes are TRBV4-1 and TRBJ2-1; D gene ambiguous. There are 15 residues in the CDR3. Germline CDR1 and CDR2: MGHRA and YSYEKL. V was trimmed by 0 bases and J by 0 bases, leaving 6 bases between them. The CDR3 bases are TGCGCCAGCAGCCAAGATACGGGCTCCTACAATGAGCAGTTCTTC. It encodes CASSQDTGSYNEQFF.

The gene calls are TRBV10-3 and TRBJ2-7; TRBD1 agrees at 8 bases. Germline V gene data show CDR1 as ENHRY and CDR2 as SYGVKD. J lost 6 bases, V lost 4 bases, and 8 bases had no gene match. The CDR3 has 14 amino acids. In DNA form, the CDR3 reads TGTGCCATCAGTGGCCGGGACAGGAATTCCGAGCAGTACTTC. Amino acids: CAISGRDRNSEQYF.

This chain uses TRBV28 with TRBJ2-7; 7 bases map to TRBD2. Germline values: CDR1 MDHEN, CDR2 SYDVKM. The CDR3 loop spans 17 amino acids. Trimming at V came to 2 bases and at J to 0 bases, leaving 10 bases not matched to a gene. Written as DNA, the CDR3 is TGTGCCAGCAGTTTAAGCGGGGTGGGCCCTATCTCCTACGAGCAGTACTTC. It encodes CASSLSGVGPISYEQYF.

The sample holds a few counts of this clone. V usage is TRBV28 and J usage is TRBJ1-4, with unresolved D. The germline gives CDR1 MDHEN, CDR2 SYDVKM. The V end was cut by 5 bases, the J end by 4 bases, with 17 bases between. The CDR3 is 16 residues long. The CDR3 DNA follows: TGTGCCAGCAGTCCCCCCTACCCCGGAGGTAATGAAAAACTGTTTTTT. Translation: CASSPPYPGGNEKLFF.

V is TRBV10-3 and J is TRBJ2-5, with D possibly matching TRBD1 (6 bases). V was pared by 1 base and J by 5 bases, with 11 bases between. This CDR3 contains 14 residues. The germline CDR1 and CDR2 sequences are ENHRY and SYGVKD. CDR3 in amino acids: CAISEWGRGETQYF. CDR3 nucleotide sequence: TGTGCCATCAGTGAGTGGGGGCGCGGGGAGACCCAGTACTTC.

This chain links TRBV6-5 with TRBJ2-3; D unresolved. CDR1 and CDR2 from the germline V gene are MNHEY and SVGAGI. This CDR3 is 15 amino acids long. V was cut by 8 bases and J by 0 bases, with 15 bases left in between. Written as DNA, the CDR3 is TGTGCCAGCTGCGCGGCACCAAGTAGCACAGATACGCAGTATTTT. As protein: CASCAAPSSTDTQYF.